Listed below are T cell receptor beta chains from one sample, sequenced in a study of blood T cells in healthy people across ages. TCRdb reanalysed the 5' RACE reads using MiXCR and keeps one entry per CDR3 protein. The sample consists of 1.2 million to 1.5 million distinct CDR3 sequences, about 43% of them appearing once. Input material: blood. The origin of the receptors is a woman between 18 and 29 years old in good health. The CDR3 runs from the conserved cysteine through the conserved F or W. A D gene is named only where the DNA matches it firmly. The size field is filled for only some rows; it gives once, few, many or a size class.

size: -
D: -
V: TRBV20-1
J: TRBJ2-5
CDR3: CSALDGGWETQYF
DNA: TGCAGTGCCCTCGACGGGGGCTGGGAGACCCAGTACTTC

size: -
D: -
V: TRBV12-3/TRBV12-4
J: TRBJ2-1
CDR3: CASIPGRHSYNEQFF
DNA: TGTGCCAGCATCCCGGGACGCCACTCCTACAATGAGCAGTTCTTC

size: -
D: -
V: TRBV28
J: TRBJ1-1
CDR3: CASSSPMEWKQNTEAFF
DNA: TGTGCCAGCAGTTCCCCGATGGAATGGAAACAGAACACTGAAGCTTTCTTT

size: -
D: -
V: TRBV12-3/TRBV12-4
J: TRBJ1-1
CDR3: CASSLFGQGSTEAFF
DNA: TGTGCCAGCAGTCTCTTCGGCCAGGGGTCCACTGAAGCTTTCTTT

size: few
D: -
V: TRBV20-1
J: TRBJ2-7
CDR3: CSARRNGDWAYEQYF
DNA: TGCAGTGCTAGACGAAACGGGGACTGGGCCTACGAGCAGTACTTC

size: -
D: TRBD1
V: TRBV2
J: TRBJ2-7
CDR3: CASRGPGQNYYEQYF
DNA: TGTGCCAGCAGGGGACCGGGACAGAACTACTACGAGCAGTACTTC

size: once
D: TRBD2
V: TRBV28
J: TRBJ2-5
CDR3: CASTTGTSGTRIGETQYF
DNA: TGTGCCAGCACTACCGGGACTAGCGGGACGCGGATAGGAGAGACCCAGTACTTC

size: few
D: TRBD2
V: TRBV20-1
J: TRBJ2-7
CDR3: CSARIAGTAGEPYEQYF
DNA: TGCAGTGCTAGAATCGCGGGAACAGCGGGAGAACCCTACGAGCAGTACTTC

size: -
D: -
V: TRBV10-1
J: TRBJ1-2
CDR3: CASSQGRFDGYTF
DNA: TGCGCCAGCAGCCAGGGGAGGTTCGATGGCTACACCTTC

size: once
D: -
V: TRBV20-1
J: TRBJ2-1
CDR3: CSARMGAEQFF
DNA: TGCAGTGCTAGAATGGGGGCAGAGCAGTTCTTC

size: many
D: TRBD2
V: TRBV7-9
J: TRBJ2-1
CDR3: CASSLAGVDNEQFF
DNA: TGTGCCAGCAGCCTAGCGGGAGTCGACAATGAGCAGTTCTTC

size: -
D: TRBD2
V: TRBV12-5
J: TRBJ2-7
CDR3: CASAPAGAVGEQYF
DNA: TGTGCTAGTGCCCCGGCGGGAGCGGTGGGCGAGCAGTACTTC

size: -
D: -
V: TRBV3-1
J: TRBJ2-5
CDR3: CASSQEGGPLFQETQYF
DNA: TGTGCCAGCAGCCAAGAAGGGGGACCCCTTTTCCAAGAGACCCAGTACTTC

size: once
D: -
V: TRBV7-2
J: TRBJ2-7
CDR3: CASSQGASGHNEQYF
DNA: TGTGCCAGCAGCCAAGGGGCTTCGGGACACAATGAGCAGTACTTC

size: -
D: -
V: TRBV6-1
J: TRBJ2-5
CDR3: CASILRDAPRKTQYF
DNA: TGTGCCAGCATCCTCCGGGACGCTCCTAGGAAAACCCAGTACTTC

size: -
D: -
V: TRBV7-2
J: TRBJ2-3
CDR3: CASSLPGTQYF
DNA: TGTGCCAGCAGCTTACCCGGTACGCAGTATTTT

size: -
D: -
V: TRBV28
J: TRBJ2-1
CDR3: CASSSAPNEQFF
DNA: TGTGCCAGCAGTTCGGCTCCCAATGAGCAGTTCTTC

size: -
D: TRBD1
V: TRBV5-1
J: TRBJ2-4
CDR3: CASSPRDRPKNIQYF
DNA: TGCGCCAGCAGCCCGAGGGACAGACCCAAAAACATTCAGTACTTC

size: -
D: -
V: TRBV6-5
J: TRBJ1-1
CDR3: CASSAGQTSNTEAFF
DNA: TGTGCCAGCAGTGCCGGACAAACATCGAACACTGAAGCTTTCTTT

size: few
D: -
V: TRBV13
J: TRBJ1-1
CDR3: CASSLAQGGNTEAFF
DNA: TGTGCCAGCAGCTTAGCTCAGGGAGGTAACACTGAAGCTTTCTTT

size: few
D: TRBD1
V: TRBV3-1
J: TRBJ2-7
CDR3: CASSQERGRGYEQYF
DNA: TGTGCCAGCAGCCAAGAGCGCGGCAGGGGGTACGAGCAGTACTTC

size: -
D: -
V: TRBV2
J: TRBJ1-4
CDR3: CASKRLATNEKLFF
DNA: TGTGCCAGCAAGCGACTTGCAACTAATGAAAAACTGTTTTTT

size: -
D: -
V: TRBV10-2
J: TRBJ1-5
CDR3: CASRESSGPQPQHF
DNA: TGCGCCAGCAGGGAGTCGTCCGGACCTCAGCCCCAGCATTTT

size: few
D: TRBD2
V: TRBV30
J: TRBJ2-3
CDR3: CAEASGAPDTQYF
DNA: TGTGCCGAGGCTAGCGGGGCTCCAGATACGCAGTATTTT

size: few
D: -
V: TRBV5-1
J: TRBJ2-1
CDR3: CASSSPGTQISPEQFF
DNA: TGCGCCAGCAGCTCCCCCGGGACTCAAATCAGCCCTGAGCAGTTCTTC

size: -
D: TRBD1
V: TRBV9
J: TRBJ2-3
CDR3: CASSTRQGVLVLDTQYF
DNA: TGTGCCAGCAGCACCCGACAGGGCGTGTTGGTCCTAGATACGCAGTATTTT

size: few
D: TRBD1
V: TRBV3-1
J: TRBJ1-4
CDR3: CASSQVDRDDEKLFF
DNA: TGTGCCAGCAGCCAAGTGGACAGGGATGATGAAAAACTGTTTTTT

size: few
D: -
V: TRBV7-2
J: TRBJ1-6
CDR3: CASSLAGGPRSYNSPLHF
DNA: TGTGCCAGCAGCTTAGCAGGAGGACCTCGCTCCTATAATTCACCCCTCCACTTT

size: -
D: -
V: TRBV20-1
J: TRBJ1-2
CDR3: CSASGGAEHFNYGYTF
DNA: TGCAGTGCCTCGGGGGGGGCAGAACATTTTAACTATGGCTACACCTTC

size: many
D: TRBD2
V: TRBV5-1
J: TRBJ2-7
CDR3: CASSLSAGYYEQYF
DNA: TGCGCCAGCAGCTTGTCAGCGGGATACTACGAGCAGTACTTC

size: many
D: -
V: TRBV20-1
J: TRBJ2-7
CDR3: CSASRDTYEQYF
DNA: TGCAGTGCTAGCAGAGATACCTACGAGCAGTACTTC

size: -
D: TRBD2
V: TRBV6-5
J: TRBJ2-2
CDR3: CASSYWGSGSASTGELFF
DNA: TGTGCCAGCAGTTACTGGGGTAGCGGGAGTGCTAGCACCGGGGAGCTGTTTTTT

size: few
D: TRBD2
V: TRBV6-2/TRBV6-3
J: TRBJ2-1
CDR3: CAIESYTSGGEQFF
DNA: TGTGCCATCGAGTCCTATACTAGCGGAGGGGAGCAGTTCTTC

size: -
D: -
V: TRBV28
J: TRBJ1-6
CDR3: CASSIGPQGDSPLHF
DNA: TGTGCCAGCAGTATCGGCCCCCAAGGAGACTCACCCCTCCACTTT

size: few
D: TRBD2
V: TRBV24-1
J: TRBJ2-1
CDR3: CATSDLTSGAYNEQFF
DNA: TGTGCCACCAGTGATCTGACTAGCGGGGCCTACAATGAGCAGTTCTTC

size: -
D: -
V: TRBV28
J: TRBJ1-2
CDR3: CASSLQNGYTF
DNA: TGTGCCAGCAGTCTTCAGAATGGCTACACCTTC

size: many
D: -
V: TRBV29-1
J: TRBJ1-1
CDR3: CSVERGFDTEAFF
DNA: TGCAGCGTTGAAAGGGGATTCGACACTGAAGCTTTCTTT

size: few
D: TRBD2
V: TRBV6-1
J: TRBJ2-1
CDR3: CASTRLAGLGSEQFF
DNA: TGTGCCAGCACCAGACTAGCGGGACTGGGTAGTGAGCAGTTCTTC

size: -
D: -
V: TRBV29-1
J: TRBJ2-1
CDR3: CSVEPEGVSYNEQFF
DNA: TGCAGCGTTGAACCGGAGGGAGTATCCTACAATGAGCAGTTCTTC

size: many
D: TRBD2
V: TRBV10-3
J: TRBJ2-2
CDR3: CAAGGLAGAGGGELFF
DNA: TGTGCCGCCGGTGGACTAGCGGGAGCCGGGGGCGGGGAGCTGTTTTTT

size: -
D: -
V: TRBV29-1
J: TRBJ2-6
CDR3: CSGERTANVLTF
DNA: TGCAGCGGGGAACGGACGGCCAACGTCCTGACTTTC

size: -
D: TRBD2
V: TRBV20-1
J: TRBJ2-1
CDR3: CSARRGGKSSYNEQFF
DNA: TGCAGTGCTCGCCGGGGAGGGAAGAGCTCCTACAATGAGCAGTTCTTC

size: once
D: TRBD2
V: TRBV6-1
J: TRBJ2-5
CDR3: CASSDPLADNQETQYF
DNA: TGTGCCAGCAGTGACCCGCTAGCGGACAACCAAGAGACCCAGTACTTC

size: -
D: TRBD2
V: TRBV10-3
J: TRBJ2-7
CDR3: CAIRGLAGDSYEQYF
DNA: TGTGCCATCAGGGGACTAGCGGGGGACTCCTACGAGCAGTACTTC